This is a list of T cell receptor beta chains from one sample in a study of T cell clones after liver transplantation. Here immunoSEQ multiplex PCR was the method, and the copy in TCRdb shows in-frame clones only, minus some. Of tens of thousands of clones in the sample, around 84% were seen once. This material consisted of CD4+ T cells from blood, taken less than 50 months after liver transplant. The receptors were sampled from a human patient who received a liver transplant. A subset of T cells may come from the graft donor. Both conserved end residues are part of each CDR3. Fields, in order: clone size, J gene, D gene, V gene, CDR3 length, CDR3 DNA, CDR3 protein. The D gene is left open where the match is weak. For some rows the clone size is stated as once, few or many, or as a class when expanded; others skip it.

-	TRBJ1-3	-	TRBV7-9	14	TGTGCCAGCAGCTTAGGGAGATCTGGAAACACCATATATTTT	CASSLGRSGNTIYF
-	TRBJ1-2	-	TRBV4-3	16	TGCGCCAGCAGCCAAAGAGACGGACGAGGGTACCATGGCTACACCTTC	CASSQRDGRGYHGYTF
-	TRBJ2-2	-	TRBV7-9	17	TGTGCCAGCAGCCCAGGGCTAATACAGATTAACACCGGGGAGCTGTTTTTT	CASSPGLIQINTGELFF
-	TRBJ2-1	TRBD2	TRBV5-4	17	TGTGCCAGCAGCTTGCGTGGTATGGGCGGGAGAGGGAATGAGCAGTTCTTC	CASSLRGMGGRGNEQFF
once	TRBJ2-7	TRBD1	TRBV10-3	14	TGTGCCATCAGTGAAAACAGGGGGAAGTACGAGCAGTACTTC	CAISENRGKYEQYF
-	TRBJ2-4	-	TRBV4-1	15	TGCGCCAGCAGCCAAGAAAGGACGGTTAAAAACATTCAGTACTTC	CASSQERTVKNIQYF
few	TRBJ2-1	-	TRBV9	15	TGTGCCAGCAGCGTAGTCCCGGGCCCCGGGCTTGAGCAGTTCTTC	CASSVVPGPGLEQFF
-	TRBJ2-2	TRBD2	TRBV18	15	TGTGCCAGCTCACCACCGCGGCTAGCGGACGGGGAGCTGTTTTTT	CASSPPRLADGELFF
-	TRBJ2-5	TRBD1	TRBV6-5	15	TGTGCCAGCAGTTGGGGACAGGGGGCCGGGGAGACCCAGTACTTC	CASSWGQGAGETQYF
-	TRBJ2-5	TRBD2	TRBV10-3	12	TGTGCCATCGCCGCGGGAGGAGAGACCCAGTACTTC	CAIAAGGETQYF
once	TRBJ1-2	-	TRBV6-1	14	TGTGCCAGCAGGGCCAGGGCCCCACCCAATGGCTACACCTTC	CASRARAPPNGYTF
once	TRBJ2-5	-	TRBV11-2	12	TGTGCCAGCAATAGGGGGGGGGAGACCCAGTACTTC	CASNRGGETQYF
-	TRBJ1-1	TRBD1	TRBV5-1	15	TGCGCCAGCAGCAAGGGACAGGGGTCAAACACTGAAGCTTTCTTT	CASSKGQGSNTEAFF
once	TRBJ1-1	-	TRBV9	14	TGTGCCAGCAGCTTGGACCTGATTGTCACTGAAGCTTTCTTT	CASSLDLIVTEAFF
-	TRBJ2-7	-	TRBV19	14	TGTGCCAGTAGTATTCGGGGCAGACCCTACGAGCAGTACTTC	CASSIRGRPYEQYF
few	TRBJ2-7	-	TRBV6-1	13	TGTGCCAGCAGTGGGGACACAGGGCGAGAGCAGTACTTC	CASSGDTGREQYF
once	TRBJ2-6	-	TRBV1	18	TGCACCAGCAGCGGGCCGGGTTTGTGCACAAGTCGGGCCAACGTCCTGACTTTC	CTSSGPGLCTSRANVLTF
-	TRBJ2-7	-	TRBV5-4	11	TGTGCCAGCAGCTTGGAGGGGGTCGGGAGTTTC	CASSLEGVGSF
-	TRBJ2-2	-	TRBV7-2	14	TGTGCCAGCAGCTTGATACCAGGGACCGGGGAGCTGTTTTTT	CASSLIPGTGELFF
-	TRBJ2-5	-	TRBV10-3	15	TGTGCCATCAGTGATCCGGGGAAGATACAAGAGACCCAGTACTTC	CAISDPGKIQETQYF